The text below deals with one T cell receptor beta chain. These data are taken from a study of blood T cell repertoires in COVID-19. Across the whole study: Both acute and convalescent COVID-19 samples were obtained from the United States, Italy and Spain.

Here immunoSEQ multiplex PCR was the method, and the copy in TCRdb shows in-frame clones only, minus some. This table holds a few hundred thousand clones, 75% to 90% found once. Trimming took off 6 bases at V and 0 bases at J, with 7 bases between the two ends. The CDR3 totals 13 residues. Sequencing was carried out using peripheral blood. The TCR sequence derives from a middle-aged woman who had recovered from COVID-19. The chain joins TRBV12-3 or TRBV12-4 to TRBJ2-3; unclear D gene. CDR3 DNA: TGTGCCAGCAGACCCGCGAGCACAGATACGCAGTATTTT. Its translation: CASRPASTDTQYF.